This record covers a single TCR beta chain. This sample is drawn from a study of blood T cells in healthy people across ages. The second PCR ran roughly 6 to 12 cycles with a sample-barcoded 5' primer and J-beta primers. One entry per CDR3 protein, called by TCRdb with MiXCR from the 5' RACE reads. The sample includes about 780,000 distinct CDR3 sequences, around 24% of them seen just once. These data were also reused for a study on T cells of mothers and their children.

This receptor was obtained from a boy aged 5-17 years in good health. Sequenced: blood.

Written as DNA, the CDR3 is TGTGCCGGGACTTCCACAGGAGAGACCCAGTACTTC. It codes for CAGTSTGETQYF. J is TRBJ2-5 and V is TRBV2; tentatively, D is TRBD2 (6 bases). Trimming left V 11 bases short and J 4 bases short, with 14 bases between. The V gene's germline CDR1 is SNHLY and CDR2 FYNNEI. This CDR3 is 12 amino acids long.